The rows below give T cell receptor beta chains drawn from one sample of a study of PD-L1 blockade in urothelial cancer. Profiling relied on immunoSEQ multiplex PCR, and the TCRdb table lists in-frame clones only, not all of them. The sample includes roughly 26,000 clones, roughly nine tenths of them seen just once. The material was PBMCs, obtained around atezolizumab (anti-PD-L1) treatment. The receptors were sampled from a man in his forties or fifties with urothelial cancer. CDR3s include the opening cysteine and the closing phenylalanine or tryptophan. Fields, in order: D gene, clone size, J gene, V gene, CDR3 protein, CDR3 DNA. D genes are given only for firm matches. For some rows the clone size is stated as once, few or many, or as a class when expanded; others skip it.

>NA|NA|TRBJ2-7|TRBV5-8
CASSLTGSEQYF
TGTGCCAGCAGCTTGACAGGGAGCGAGCAGTACTTC
>TRBD2|NA|TRBJ2-1|TRBV20-1
CSATTGTRLFF
TGCAGTGCGACCACCGGGACTAGATTGTTCTTC
>NA|NA|TRBJ2-3|TRBV6-5
CASSAAPGTDTQYF
TGTGCCAGCTCAGCGGCCCCTGGGACAGATACGCAGTATTTT
>NA|NA|TRBJ2-1|TRBV6-5
CASSYGPHSYNEQFF
TGTGCCAGCAGTTACGGGCCCCACTCCTACAATGAGCAGTTCTTC
>NA|NA|TRBJ2-7|TRBV27
CASRSLGEQYF
TGTGCCAGCAGGAGCCTCGGCGAGCAGTACTTC
>NA|NA|TRBJ2-2|TRBV11-3
CASSPSPTGIITGELFF
TGTGCCAGCAGCCCCAGCCCGACAGGAATTATCACCGGGGAGCTGTTTTTT
>NA|NA|TRBJ1-1|TRBV11-2
CASSLSWGDTEAFF
TGTGCCAGCAGCTTATCTTGGGGCGACACTGAAGCTTTCTTT
>TRBD2|NA|TRBJ2-1|TRBV6-6
CASRPTSGRRNEQFF
TGTGCCAGCAGGCCAACTAGCGGGAGAAGGAATGAGCAGTTCTTC
>TRBD2|NA|TRBJ2-7|TRBV7-6
CASSAIGGGGAHEQYF
TGTGCCAGCAGCGCCATCGGCGGCGGGGGGGCGCACGAGCAGTACTTC
>TRBD1|once|TRBJ1-2|TRBV2
CASNEPGQGIGGYTF
TGTGCCAGCAACGAACCGGGACAGGGGATTGGTGGCTACACCTTC
>NA|few|TRBJ2-7|TRBV12-2
CASRSSGGSYEQYF
TGTGCAAGTCGCTCAAGCGGCGGGAGCTACGAGCAGTACTTC
>TRBD2|once|TRBJ2-3|TRBV9
CASSVAVGGYTDTQYF
TGTGCCAGCAGCGTAGCGGTCGGGGGGTACACAGATACGCAGTATTTT
>TRBD1|NA|TRBJ2-5|TRBV5-1
CASSWSGLGQQETQYF
TGCGCCAGCAGCTGGTCGGGGTTGGGACAGCAAGAGACCCAGTACTTC
>NA|NA|TRBJ2-5|TRBV14
CASSQDLGRFQETQYF
TGTGCCAGCAGCCAAGATTTGGGGAGATTCCAAGAGACCCAGTACTTC
>TRBD2|NA|TRBJ2-7|TRBV10-2
CASSEFYRLAGGRNYEQYF
TGCGCCAGCAGTGAATTTTACCGACTAGCGGGGGGCCGGAACTACGAGCAGTACTTC
>TRBD1|NA|TRBJ1-5|TRBV19
CASRTDRDDVEPQHF
TGTGCCAGTAGGACGGACAGGGACGATGTAGAGCCCCAGCATTTT
>NA|NA|TRBJ1-1|TRBV19
CASRRELATQGGAFF
TGTGCCAGCAGACGCGAGCTGGCGACTCAAGGTGGGGCTTTCTTT
>TRBD2|NA|TRBJ2-3|TRBV5-1
CASSGGGAAGVPADTQYF
TGCGCCAGCAGCGGGGGAGGGGCAGCGGGAGTTCCCGCAGATACGCAGTATTTT
>NA|NA|TRBJ2-7|TRBV2
CASTPGRGYEQYF
TGTGCCAGCACTCCAGGGCGAGGTTACGAGCAGTACTTC
>NA|NA|TRBJ2-5|TRBV20-1
CSARSETQYF
TGCAGTGCCAGGTCCGAGACCCAGTACTTC
>NA|NA|TRBJ2-3|TRBV18
CASSRGAGTDTQYF
TGTGCCAGCTCCAGGGGTGCGGGCACAGATACGCAGTATTTT
>NA|NA|TRBJ1-2|TRBV27
CASSFTQGRGYTF
TGTGCCAGCAGTTTTACACAGGGAAGAGGCTACACCTTC
>TRBD2|NA|TRBJ2-7|TRBV30
CAWSVNSGSYEQYF
TGTGCCTGGAGTGTAAATAGCGGGTCCTACGAGCAGTACTTC
>NA|few|TRBJ1-6|TRBV5-1
CASREVGVVSPLHF
TGCGCCAGCAGAGAAGTAGGGGTAGTTTCACCCCTCCACTTT
>TRBD2|NA|TRBJ2-1|TRBV7-2
CASSLAPRGDPFYNEQFF
TGTGCCAGCAGCTTAGCCCCCCGGGGGGACCCATTTTACAATGAGCAGTTCTTC
>TRBD1|NA|TRBJ2-1|TRBV9
CASSPRQGAFNEQFF
TGTGCCAGCAGCCCCCGACAGGGGGCGTTTAATGAGCAGTTCTTC
>NA|NA|TRBJ1-2|TRBV19
CASGSGTGSGYTF
TGTGCCAGTGGATCAGGGACTGGTTCTGGCTACACCTTC
>TRBD1|NA|TRBJ2-7|TRBV29-1
CSVEDLGQGDEQYF
TGCAGCGTTGAAGATCTGGGACAGGGAGACGAGCAGTACTTC
>NA|NA|TRBJ2-7|TRBV28
CASSLPPGTALPIYSYEQYF
TGTGCCAGCAGTTTACCTCCGGGAACGGCCCTTCCCATTTACTCCTACGAGCAGTACTTC
>TRBD1|NA|TRBJ1-2|TRBV2
CASSPPRQGINYGYTF
TGTGCCAGCAGTCCGCCCAGACAGGGGATTAACTATGGCTACACCTTC
>TRBD1|NA|TRBJ1-2|TRBV28
CASSHYTLTGSGYGYTF
TGTGCCAGCAGTCATTACACCTTGACAGGGAGTGGCTATGGCTACACCTTC
>TRBD1|once|TRBJ2-2|TRBV7-2
CASSSRTGGVLRTGELFF
TGTGCCAGCAGCTCACGGACAGGGGGTGTTTTGAGGACCGGGGAGCTGTTTTTT
>NA|NA|TRBJ2-4|TRBV5-6
CASSLGLEGAKNIQYF
TGTGCCAGCAGCTTGGGTTTGGAGGGAGCCAAAAACATTCAGTACTTC
>TRBD2|NA|TRBJ2-5|TRBV5-6
CASSLGPGGPETQYF
TGTGCCAGCAGCTTAGGCCCGGGAGGGCCGGAGACCCAGTACTTC
>NA|NA|TRBJ1-2|TRBV6-5
CASTRTPSNYGYTF
TGTGCCAGCACCCGGACACCTTCGAATTATGGCTACACCTTC
>TRBD2|NA|TRBJ2-7|TRBV4-1
CASSQVAGAQSYEQYF
TGCGCCAGCAGCCAAGTAGCGGGAGCACAATCCTACGAGCAGTACTTC
>TRBD1|NA|TRBJ1-4|TRBV5-1
CASSRKTGTYSTNEKLFF
TGCGCCAGCAGCCGAAAGACAGGGACCTATTCAACTAATGAAAAACTGTTTTTT
>NA|NA|TRBJ2-1|TRBV4-1
CASSQGATEQFF
TGCGCCAGCAGCCAGGGGGCAACTGAGCAGTTCTTC
>NA|NA|TRBJ1-2|TRBV5-4
CASSLWSGDYGYTF
TGTGCCAGCAGCTTGTGGTCAGGGGACTATGGCTACACCTTC
>NA|few|TRBJ1-1|TRBV30
CAWVPPARGGTEAFF
TGTGCCTGGGTTCCCCCCGCGCGGGGGGGCACTGAAGCTTTCTTT
>NA|NA|TRBJ2-1|TRBV27
CASSPRGDEQFF
TGTGCCAGCAGTCCCAGGGGGGATGAGCAGTTCTTC
>NA|NA|TRBJ2-2|TRBV7-9
CASSLWPFEELFF
TGTGCCAGCAGCTTATGGCCTTTCGAAGAGCTGTTTTTT
>NA|NA|TRBJ1-1|TRBV29-1
CSVRIATNTEAFF
TGCAGCGTCCGAATTGCGACTAACACTGAAGCTTTCTTT
>TRBD2|NA|TRBJ2-3|TRBV5-1
CASSPGLAGRTDTQYF
TGCGCCAGCAGCCCCGGACTAGCGGGACGCACAGATACGCAGTATTTT
>TRBD1|NA|TRBJ1-4|TRBV5-5
CASSLEIYGTGGGKLFF
TGTGCCAGCAGCTTGGAAATCTATGGGACAGGGGGTGGAAAACTGTTTTTT
>NA|NA|TRBJ2-3|TRBV4-1
CASSQKPAGSNTDTQYF
TGCGCCAGCAGCCAAAAACCCGCCGGGAGCAACACAGATACGCAGTATTTT
>TRBD2|NA|TRBJ2-3|TRBV2
CASSSTSKLDTQYF
TGTGCCAGCAGTTCGACTAGCAAGTTAGATACGCAGTATTTT
>NA|NA|TRBJ2-3|TRBV18
CASSPRGALDTQYF
TGTGCCAGCTCACCCAGGGGTGCATTGGATACGCAGTATTTT
>TRBD2|few|TRBJ2-7|TRBV13
CASSHLAGYEQYF
TGTGCCAGCAGCCACCTAGCGGGATACGAGCAGTACTTC
>NA|NA|TRBJ1-5|TRBV19
CASVVGEYSNQPQHF
TGTGCCAGTGTGGTCGGAGAATATAGCAATCAGCCCCAGCATTTT
>NA|NA|TRBJ2-1|TRBV7-6
CASSLGFGSYNEQFF
TGTGCCAGCAGCTTAGGGTTCGGCTCCTACAATGAGCAGTTCTTC
>TRBD1|once|TRBJ1-5|TRBV19
CASSIRGQGDQPQHF
TGTGCCAGTAGTATCCGGGGACAGGGGGACCAGCCCCAGCATTTT